The sequence of this T cell receptor (beta chain) was determined in a study of T-cell memory formation after mild COVID-19. Across the whole study: TCR clusters were mostly confined to one donor each. General study findings and limits: Later expanders leaned CD4+, whereas day 15 to 85 contracting clones were balanced CD4/CD8. Certain responding clones were present in pre-infection memory, suggesting participation of cross-reactive memory.

Remarks on this clonotype: Its target is not known.

TCRdb reprocessed the 5' RACE reads with MiXCR, giving one entry per CDR3 protein. Of about 430,000 distinct CDR3 sequences listed, under 20% are singletons. CDR3 size: 15 residues. Germline CDR1 is SGHRS and CDR2 is YFSETQ. V lost 4 bases to trimming and J lost 5 bases; unmatched junction nucleotides: 8. This sequence joins TRBV5-1 and TRBJ2-2; 7 nucleotides agree with TRBD1. Sequenced: PBMCs or a T cell subset sorted from them (not recorded which). The TCR sequence derives from a man aged 18 to 30 who had mild COVID-19 (a few samples of this study predate the infection). Cell type and time point are not known. The DNA for the CDR3 is TGCGCCAGCAGCCCCGACAGGGCTAGTACCGGGGAGCTGTTTTTT. Translation gives CASSPDRASTGELFF. Complete variable domain (other parts from reference TRBV5-1 and TRBJ2-2): KAGVTQTPRYLIKTRGQQVTLSCSPISGHRSVSWYQQTPGQGLQFLFEYFSETQRNKGNFPGRFSGRQFSNSRSEMNVSTLELGDSALYLCASSPDRASTGELFFGEGSRLTVL.